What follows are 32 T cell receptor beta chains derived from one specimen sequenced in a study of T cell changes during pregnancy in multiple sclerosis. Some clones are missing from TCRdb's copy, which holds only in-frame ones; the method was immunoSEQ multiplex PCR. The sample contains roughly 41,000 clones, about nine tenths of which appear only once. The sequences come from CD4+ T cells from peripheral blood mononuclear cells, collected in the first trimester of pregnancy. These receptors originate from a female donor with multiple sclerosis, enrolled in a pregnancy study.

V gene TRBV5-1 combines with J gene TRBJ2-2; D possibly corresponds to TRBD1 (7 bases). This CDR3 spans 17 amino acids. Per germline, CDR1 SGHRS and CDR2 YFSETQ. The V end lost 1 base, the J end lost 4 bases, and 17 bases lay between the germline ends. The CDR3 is CASSLSGVQGGTGELFF. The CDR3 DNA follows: TGCGCCAGCAGCTTGTCTGGCGTCCAGGGGGGCACCGGGGAGCTGTTTTTT.

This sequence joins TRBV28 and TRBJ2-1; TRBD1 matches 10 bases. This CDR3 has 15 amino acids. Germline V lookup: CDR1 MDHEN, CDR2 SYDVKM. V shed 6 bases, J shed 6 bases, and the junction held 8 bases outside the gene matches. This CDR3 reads CASRWPGQGPNEQFF. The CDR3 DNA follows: TGTGCCAGCAGGTGGCCGGGACAGGGGCCCAATGAGCAGTTCTTC.

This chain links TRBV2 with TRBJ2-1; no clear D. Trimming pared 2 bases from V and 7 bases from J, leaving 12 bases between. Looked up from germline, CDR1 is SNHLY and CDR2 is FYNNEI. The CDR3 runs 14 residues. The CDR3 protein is CASSESRWMNEQFF. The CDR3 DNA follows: TGTGCCAGCAGTGAATCTAGGTGGATGAATGAGCAGTTCTTC.

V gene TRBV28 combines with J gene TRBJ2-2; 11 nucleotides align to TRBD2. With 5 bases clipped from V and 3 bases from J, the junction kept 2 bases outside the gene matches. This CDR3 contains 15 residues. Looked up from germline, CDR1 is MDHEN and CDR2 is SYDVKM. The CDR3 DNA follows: TGTGCCAGCAGTCCTAGCGGGAGGCACACCGGGGAGCTGTTTTTT. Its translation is CASSPSGRHTGELFF.

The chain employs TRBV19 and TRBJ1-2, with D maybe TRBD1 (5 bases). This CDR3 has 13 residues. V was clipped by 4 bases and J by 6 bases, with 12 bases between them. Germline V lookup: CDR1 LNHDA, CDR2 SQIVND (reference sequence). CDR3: CASSNRPPHGYTF. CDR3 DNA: TGTGCCAGTAGTAACAGGCCGCCTCATGGCTACACCTTC.

The CDR3 coding sequence is TGCGCCAGCAGCTTGGAGGGGAACTCCTACGAGCAGTACTTC. It yields the protein CASSLEGNSYEQYF. This chain links TRBV5-1 with TRBJ2-7; D might be TRBD1 (5 bases). The CDR3 has 14 amino acids. The germline V gene encodes CDR1 SGHRS and CDR2 YFSETQ. V lost 0 bases, J lost 0 bases, and 7 bases lay in between.

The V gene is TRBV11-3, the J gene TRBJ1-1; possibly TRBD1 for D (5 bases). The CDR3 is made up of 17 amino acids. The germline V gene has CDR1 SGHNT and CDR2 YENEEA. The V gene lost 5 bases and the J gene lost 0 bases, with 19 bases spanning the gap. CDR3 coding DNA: TGTGCCAGCAGCCCGAAGGGACGGGAGATTATGAACACTGAAGCTTTCTTT. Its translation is CASSPKGREIMNTEAFF.

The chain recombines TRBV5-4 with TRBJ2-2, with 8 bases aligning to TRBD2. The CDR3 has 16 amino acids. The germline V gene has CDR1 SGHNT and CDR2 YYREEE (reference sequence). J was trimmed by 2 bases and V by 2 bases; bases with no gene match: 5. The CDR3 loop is CASSFELAVNTGELFF. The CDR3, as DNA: TGTGCCAGCAGCTTTGAACTAGCGGTTAACACCGGGGAGCTGTTTTTT.

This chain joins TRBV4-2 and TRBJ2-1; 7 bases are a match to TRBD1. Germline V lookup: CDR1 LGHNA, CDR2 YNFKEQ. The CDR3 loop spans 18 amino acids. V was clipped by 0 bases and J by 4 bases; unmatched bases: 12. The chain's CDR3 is CASSQDPSTGLLYNEQFF. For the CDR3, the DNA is TGTGCCAGCAGCCAAGATCCCTCGACAGGGTTGTTATACAATGAGCAGTTCTTC.

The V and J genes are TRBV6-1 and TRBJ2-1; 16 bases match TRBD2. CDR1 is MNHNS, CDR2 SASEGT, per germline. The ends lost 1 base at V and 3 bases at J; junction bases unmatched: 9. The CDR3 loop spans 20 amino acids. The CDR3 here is CASSEGWGLAGGSSYNEQFF. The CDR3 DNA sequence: TGTGCCAGCAGTGAAGGGTGGGGACTAGCGGGAGGGTCCAGCTACAATGAGCAGTTCTTC.

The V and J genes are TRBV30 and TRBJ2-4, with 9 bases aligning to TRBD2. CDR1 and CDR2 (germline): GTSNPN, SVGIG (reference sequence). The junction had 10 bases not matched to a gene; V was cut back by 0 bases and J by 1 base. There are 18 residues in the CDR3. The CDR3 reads CAWSVRGSGRGAKNIQYF. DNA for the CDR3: TGTGCCTGGAGTGTAAGGGGTAGCGGGAGAGGGGCCAAAAACATTCAGTACTTC.

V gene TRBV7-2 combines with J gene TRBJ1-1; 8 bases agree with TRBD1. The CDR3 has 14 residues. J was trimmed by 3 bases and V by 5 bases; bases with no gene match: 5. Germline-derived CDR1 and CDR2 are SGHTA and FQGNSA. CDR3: CASSRMTGDTEAFF. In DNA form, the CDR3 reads TGTGCCAGCAGCCGGATGACAGGGGACACTGAAGCTTTCTTT.

The CDR3 here is CASSLMTGPTNEKLFF. As DNA, the CDR3 is TGTGCCAGCAGCTTGATGACAGGGCCAACTAATGAAAAACTGTTTTTT. The rearrangement uses TRBV5-6 and TRBJ1-4; 7 positions match TRBD1. The germline CDR1 and CDR2 sequences are SGHDT and YYEEEE. This CDR3 spans 16 amino acids. V lost 1 base, J lost 0 bases, and 3 bases stayed unmatched.

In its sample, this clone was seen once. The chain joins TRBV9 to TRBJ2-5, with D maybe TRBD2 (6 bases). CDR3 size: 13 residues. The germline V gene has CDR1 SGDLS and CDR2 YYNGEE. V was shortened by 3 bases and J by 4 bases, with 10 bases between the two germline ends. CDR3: CASSGGGRETQYF. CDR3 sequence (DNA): TGTGCCAGCAGCGGAGGAGGGCGAGAGACCCAGTACTTC.

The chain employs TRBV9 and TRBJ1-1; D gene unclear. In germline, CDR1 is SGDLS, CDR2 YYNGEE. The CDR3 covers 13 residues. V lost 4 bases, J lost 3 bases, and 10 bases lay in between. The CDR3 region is CASSPRGDTEAFF. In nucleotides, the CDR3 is TGTGCCAGCAGCCCTAGAGGAGACACTGAAGCTTTCTTT.

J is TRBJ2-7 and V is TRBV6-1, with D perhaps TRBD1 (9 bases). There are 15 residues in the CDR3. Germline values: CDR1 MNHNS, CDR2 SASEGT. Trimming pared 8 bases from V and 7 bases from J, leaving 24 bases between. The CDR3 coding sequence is TGTGCCAGCGCCGTAGGGGGACAGGGACTAGAAGAGCAGTACTTC. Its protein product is CASAVGGQGLEEQYF.

CDR3 nucleotides: TGCAGCGGGGTCGGGACACCGGGCAAGGACACTGAAGCTTTCTTT. It translates to CSGVGTPGKDTEAFF. The rearrangement links TRBV29-1 to TRBJ1-1; the D gene is possibly TRBD1 (6 bases). The germline V gene has CDR1 SQVTM and CDR2 ANQGSEA. Trimming shortened V by 7 bases and J by 3 bases, and 21 bases separated the two germline ends. The CDR3 is made up of 15 amino acids.

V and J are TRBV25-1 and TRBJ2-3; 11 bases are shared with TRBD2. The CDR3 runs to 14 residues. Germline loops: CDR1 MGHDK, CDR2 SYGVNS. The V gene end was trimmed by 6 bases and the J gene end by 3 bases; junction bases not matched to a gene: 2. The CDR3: CASRGTSGTDTQYF. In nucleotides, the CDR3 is TGTGCCAGCAGGGGGACTAGCGGAACAGATACGCAGTATTTT.

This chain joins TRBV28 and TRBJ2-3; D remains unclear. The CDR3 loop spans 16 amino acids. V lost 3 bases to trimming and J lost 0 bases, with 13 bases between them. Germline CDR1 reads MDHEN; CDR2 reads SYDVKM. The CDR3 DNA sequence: TGTGCCAGCAGTTTTGTGGGCCCATTCAGCACAGATACGCAGTATTTT. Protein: CASSFVGPFSTDTQYF. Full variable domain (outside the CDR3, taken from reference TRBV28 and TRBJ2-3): DVKVTQSSRYLVKRTGEKVFLECVQDMDHENMFWYRQDPGLGLRLIYFSYDVKMKEKGDIPEGYSVSREKKERFSLILESASTNQTSMYLCASSFVGPFSTDTQYFGPGTRLTVL.

The CDR3 sequence: CASHQSTDTQYF. The CDR3 region has the DNA TGTGCCAGCCATCAGAGCACAGATACGCAGTATTTT. The chain has TRBV7-9 and TRBJ2-3; D not certain. CDR1 SEHNR and CDR2 FQNEAQ come from the germline V gene (reference sequence). There are 12 residues in the CDR3. Between the trimmed V and J ends, which lost 8 bases and 0 bases, there was a span of 6 bases.

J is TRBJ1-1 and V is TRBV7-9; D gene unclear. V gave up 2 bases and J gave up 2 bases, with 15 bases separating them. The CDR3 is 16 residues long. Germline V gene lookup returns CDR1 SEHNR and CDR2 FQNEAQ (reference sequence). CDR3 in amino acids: CASSLRGQQSNTEAFF. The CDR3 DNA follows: TGTGCCAGCAGCTTAAGAGGCCAGCAGTCTAACACTGAAGCTTTCTTT.

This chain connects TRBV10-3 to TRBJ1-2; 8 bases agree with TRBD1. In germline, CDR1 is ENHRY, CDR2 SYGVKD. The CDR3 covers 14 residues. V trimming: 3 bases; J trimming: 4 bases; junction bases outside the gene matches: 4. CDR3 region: CAISDQGAGYGYTF. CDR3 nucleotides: TGTGCCATCAGTGATCAGGGGGCGGGCTATGGCTACACCTTC.

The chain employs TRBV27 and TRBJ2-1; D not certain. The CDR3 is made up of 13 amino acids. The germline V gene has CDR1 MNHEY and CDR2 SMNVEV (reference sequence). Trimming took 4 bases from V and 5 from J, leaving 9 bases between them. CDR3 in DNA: TGTGCCAGCAGTTCTACTTTACACAATGAGCAGTTCTTC. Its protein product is CASSSTLHNEQFF.

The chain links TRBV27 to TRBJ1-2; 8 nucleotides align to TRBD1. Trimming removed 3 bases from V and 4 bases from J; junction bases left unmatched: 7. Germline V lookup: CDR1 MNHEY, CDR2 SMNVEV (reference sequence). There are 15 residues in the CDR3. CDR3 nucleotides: TGTGCCAGCAGTTTTGCCGGGACAGGAATCTATGGCTACACCTTC. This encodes CASSFAGTGIYGYTF.

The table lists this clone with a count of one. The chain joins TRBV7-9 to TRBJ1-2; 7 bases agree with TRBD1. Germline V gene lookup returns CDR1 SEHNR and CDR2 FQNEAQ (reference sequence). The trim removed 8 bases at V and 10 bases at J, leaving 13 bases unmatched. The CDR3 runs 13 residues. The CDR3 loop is CASPPEGARNYTF. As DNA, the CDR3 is TGTGCCAGCCCCCCTGAGGGGGCGAGAAACTACACCTTC.

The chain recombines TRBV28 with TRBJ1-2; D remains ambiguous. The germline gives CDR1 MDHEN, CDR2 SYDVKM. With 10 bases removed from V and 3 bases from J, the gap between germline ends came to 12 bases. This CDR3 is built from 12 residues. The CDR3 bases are TGTGCCACCGCTCAGGTATACTATGGCTACACCTTC. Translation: CATAQVYYGYTF.

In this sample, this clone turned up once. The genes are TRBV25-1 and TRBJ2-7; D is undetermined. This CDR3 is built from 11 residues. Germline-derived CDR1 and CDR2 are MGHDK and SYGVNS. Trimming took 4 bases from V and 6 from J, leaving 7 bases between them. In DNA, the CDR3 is TGTGCCAGCAGTGTACAGTTCGAGCAGTACTTC. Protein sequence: CASSVQFEQYF.

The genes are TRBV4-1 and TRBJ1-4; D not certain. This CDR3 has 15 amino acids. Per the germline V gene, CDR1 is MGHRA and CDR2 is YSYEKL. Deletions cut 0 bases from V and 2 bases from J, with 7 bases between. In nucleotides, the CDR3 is TGCGCCAGCAGCCAAGATGTGGCCACTAATGAAAAACTGTTTTTT. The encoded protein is CASSQDVATNEKLFF.

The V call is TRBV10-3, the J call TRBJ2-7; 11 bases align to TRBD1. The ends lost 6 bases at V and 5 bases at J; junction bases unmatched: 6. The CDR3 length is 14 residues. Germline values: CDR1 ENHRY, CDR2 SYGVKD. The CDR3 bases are TGTGCCATCAGGGGGGACAGGGGGGGCAACGAGCAGTACTTC. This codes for CAIRGDRGGNEQYF.

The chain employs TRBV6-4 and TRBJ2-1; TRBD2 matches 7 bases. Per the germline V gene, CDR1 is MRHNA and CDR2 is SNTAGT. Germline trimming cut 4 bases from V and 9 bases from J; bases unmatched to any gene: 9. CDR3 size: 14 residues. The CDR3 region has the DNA TGTGCCAGCAGTGCAGGAGGGAGGGCTGCTGAGCAGTTCTTC. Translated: CASSAGGRAAEQFF.

CDR3 sequence reads: CASSPPGLAGGTDTQYF. In DNA form, the CDR3 reads TGTGCCAGCAGCCCTCCGGGACTAGCGGGGGGCACAGATACGCAGTATTTT. This chain links TRBV5-6 with TRBJ2-3, with TRBD2 identical over 14 bases. The V gene's germline CDR1 is SGHDT and CDR2 YYEEEE. With V trimmed by 4 bases and J by 1 base, 5 bases remained unmatched. The CDR3 runs to 17 residues.

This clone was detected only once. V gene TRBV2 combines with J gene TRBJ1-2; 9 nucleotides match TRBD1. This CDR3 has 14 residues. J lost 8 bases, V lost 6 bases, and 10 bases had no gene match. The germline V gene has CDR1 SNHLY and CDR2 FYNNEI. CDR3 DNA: TGTGCCAGCAGGAGACAGGGGGATGTGTACGGCTACACCTTC. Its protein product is CASRRQGDVYGYTF.